This T cell receptor (beta chain) came from a study of blood T cells in healthy people across ages. Study-wide findings and caveats: Compared with aged donors, long-lived donors showed fewer expanded clones, suggesting selection. Naive T cell percentage by flow cytometry tracked strongly with beta diversity. Investigators viewed diversity estimates from one million T cells as underestimates, the study reported.

Per germline, CDR1 SGHRS and CDR2 YFSETQ. This CDR3 contains 15 residues. For this clonotype: What it binds is unknown.

Primed by a sample-barcoded 5' primer and a J-beta primer mix, a second PCR proceeded for about 6 to 11 cycles. TCRdb fed the 5' RACE reads into MiXCR, producing one record per CDR3 protein. The sample consists of 550,000 to 750,000 distinct CDR3 sequences, around 21% of them appearing once. Every donor gave 8.5 to 10 milliliters of peripheral blood. V gene TRBV5-1 combines with J gene TRBJ2-5; TRBD2 aligns across 12 bases. With the DNA end fitting TRBJ2-7 better, the J assignment may be wrong. Sequencing was done on a sample of blood. This TCR was sampled from a man in his 70s in good health. CDR3 in amino acids: CASSLGTSGDYEQYF. CDR3 nucleotides: TGCGCCAGCAGCTTGGGGACTAGCGGGGACTACGAGCAGTACTTC.